Listed here is a single TCR beta chain. Its antigen is currently unknown. This record comes from a study of T cells in localized non-small cell lung cancer. Regarding the study as a whole: Overall survival was longer when the density of T cells in the blood was higher.

Clones were sequenced by immunoSEQ multiplex PCR, and TCRdb holds only the in-frame ones, with some missing. The sample shows 45,000 to 65,000 clones, around 81% of them seen only once. Germline assignment: CDR1 LNHDA and CDR2 SQIVND (reference sequence). V was cut by 0 bases and J by 12 bases, with 15 bases left in between. The CDR3 has 13 amino acids. The J gene is TRBJ2-7, the V gene TRBV19; D unresolved. The input for sequencing was PBMCs, taken before any cancer treatment. The sequence came from a woman aged 40-69 years with stage II lung adenocarcinoma. The CDR3 nucleotides are TGTGCCAGTAGTATAGACAGCCGTACGAGGCGGTACTTC. Translated, it gives CASSIDSRTRRYF.